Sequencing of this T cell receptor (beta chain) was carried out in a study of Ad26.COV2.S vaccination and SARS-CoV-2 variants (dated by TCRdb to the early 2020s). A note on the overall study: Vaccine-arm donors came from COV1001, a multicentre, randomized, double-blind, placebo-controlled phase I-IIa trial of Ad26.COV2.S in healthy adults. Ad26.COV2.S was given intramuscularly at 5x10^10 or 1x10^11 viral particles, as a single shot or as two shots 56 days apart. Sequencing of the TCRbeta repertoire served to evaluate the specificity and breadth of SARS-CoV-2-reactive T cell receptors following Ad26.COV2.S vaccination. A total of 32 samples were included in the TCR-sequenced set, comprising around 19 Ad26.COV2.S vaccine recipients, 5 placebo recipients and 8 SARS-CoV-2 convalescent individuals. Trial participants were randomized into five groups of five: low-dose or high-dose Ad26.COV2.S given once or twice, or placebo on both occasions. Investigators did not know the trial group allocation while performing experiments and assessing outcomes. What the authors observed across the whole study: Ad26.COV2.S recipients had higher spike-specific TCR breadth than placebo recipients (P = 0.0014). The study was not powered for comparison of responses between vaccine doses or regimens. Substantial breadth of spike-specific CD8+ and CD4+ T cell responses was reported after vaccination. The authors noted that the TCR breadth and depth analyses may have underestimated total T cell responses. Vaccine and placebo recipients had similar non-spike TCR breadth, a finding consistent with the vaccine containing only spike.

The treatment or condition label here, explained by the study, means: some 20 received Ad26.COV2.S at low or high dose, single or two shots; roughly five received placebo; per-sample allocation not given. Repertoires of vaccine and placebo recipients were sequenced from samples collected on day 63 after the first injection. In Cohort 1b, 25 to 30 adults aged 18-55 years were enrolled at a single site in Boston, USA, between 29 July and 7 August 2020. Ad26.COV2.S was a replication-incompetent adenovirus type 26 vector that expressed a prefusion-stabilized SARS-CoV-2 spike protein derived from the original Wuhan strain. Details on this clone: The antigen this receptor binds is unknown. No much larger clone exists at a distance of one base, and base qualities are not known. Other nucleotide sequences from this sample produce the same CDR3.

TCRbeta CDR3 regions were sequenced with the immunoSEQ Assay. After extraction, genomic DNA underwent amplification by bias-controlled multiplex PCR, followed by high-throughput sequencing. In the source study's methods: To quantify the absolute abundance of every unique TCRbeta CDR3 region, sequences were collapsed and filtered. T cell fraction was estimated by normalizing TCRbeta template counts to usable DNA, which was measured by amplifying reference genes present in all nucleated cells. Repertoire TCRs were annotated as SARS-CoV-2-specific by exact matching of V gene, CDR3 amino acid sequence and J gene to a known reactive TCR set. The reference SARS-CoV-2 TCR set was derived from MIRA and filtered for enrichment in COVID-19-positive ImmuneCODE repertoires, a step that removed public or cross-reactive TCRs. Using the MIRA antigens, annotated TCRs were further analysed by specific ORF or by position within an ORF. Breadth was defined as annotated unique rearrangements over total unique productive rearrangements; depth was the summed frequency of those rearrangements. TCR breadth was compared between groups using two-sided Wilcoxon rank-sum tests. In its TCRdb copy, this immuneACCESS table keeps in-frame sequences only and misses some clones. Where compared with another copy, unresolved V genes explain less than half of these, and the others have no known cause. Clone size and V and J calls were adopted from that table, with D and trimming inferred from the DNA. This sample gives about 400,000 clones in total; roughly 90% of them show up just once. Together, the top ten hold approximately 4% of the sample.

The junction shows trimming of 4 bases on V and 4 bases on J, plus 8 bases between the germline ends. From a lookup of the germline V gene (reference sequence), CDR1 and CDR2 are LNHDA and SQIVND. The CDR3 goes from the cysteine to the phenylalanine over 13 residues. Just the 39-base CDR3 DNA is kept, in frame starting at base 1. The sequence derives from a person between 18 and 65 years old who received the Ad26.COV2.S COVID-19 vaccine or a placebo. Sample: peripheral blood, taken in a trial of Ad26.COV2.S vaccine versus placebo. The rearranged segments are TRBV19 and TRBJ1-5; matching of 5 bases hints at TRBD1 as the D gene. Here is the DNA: TGTGCCAGTAGTACCCAGGGAAATCAGCCCCAGCATTTT. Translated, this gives CASSTQGNQPQHF.